This is a list of T cell receptor beta chains from one sample in a study of T-cell reconstitution after alpha-beta-depleted transplantation in children. TCRdb redid the calling of the PCR reads with MiXCR, one entry per CDR3 protein. Of around 440,000 distinct CDR3 sequences listed, 15% to 20% were seen once; the top ten hold about 32%. Here the sequenced sample was PBMCs, mostly from graft donor cells, taken 360 days after TCRalphabeta/CD19-depleted stem cell transplant. Source of these receptors: a boy in the first two years of life who had a stem cell transplant for Wiskott-Aldrich syndrome, so the T cells may come from the graft donor. Both conserved end residues are part of each CDR3. D genes are given only for firm matches.

V gene	J gene	D gene	CDR3 protein
TRBV5-1	TRBJ2-6	-	CASSPTWDLWANVLTF
TRBV3-1	TRBJ2-1	-	CASSPRTNNWGEQFF
TRBV12-3/TRBV12-4	TRBJ2-1	-	CASSSGPLGVDYNEQFF
TRBV5-1	TRBJ2-3	TRBD2	CASSLVPWTSGSRDTQYF
TRBV27	TRBJ2-5	TRBD1	CASSLSNRGETQYF
TRBV5-6	TRBJ2-7	TRBD1	CASSVTGDLGGEQYF
TRBV3-1	TRBJ2-3	TRBD1	CASSHPDRVADTQYF
TRBV9	TRBJ2-1	TRBD2	CASSSSGTNYNEQFF
TRBV7-9	TRBJ1-1	-	CASSSLQVANTEAFF
TRBV6-2/TRBV6-3	TRBJ2-2	TRBD2	CASSSPRLAGNTGELFF
TRBV20-1	TRBJ2-7	-	CSARLSGEQYF
TRBV7-2	TRBJ2-7	TRBD1	CASSLVTGQTYEQYF
TRBV18	TRBJ2-3	-	CASSTGRYTQYF
TRBV11-2	TRBJ2-1	-	CASSPTPDEQFF
TRBV10-3	TRBJ2-7	TRBD1	CAISELRQGAGEQYF
TRBV7-6	TRBJ1-1	TRBD1	CASSLLAGTGERGTEAFF
TRBV11-3	TRBJ2-4	-	CASSHRRREKNIQYF
TRBV5-1	TRBJ2-2	TRBD2	CASSKSGVNTGELFF
TRBV6-2/TRBV6-3	TRBJ1-1	TRBD1	CVIGTAEAFF
TRBV10-3	TRBJ2-2	-	CAIRRGLATNTGELFF
TRBV6-2/TRBV6-3	TRBJ2-1	-	CASSSVVGNPYNEQFF
TRBV2	TRBJ2-1	-	CASSPSGTPLNEQFF
TRBV4-2	TRBJ1-1	-	CASSQDTPGNTEAFF
TRBV7-6	TRBJ2-7	TRBD1	CASSLTGDHEQYF
TRBV12-3/TRBV12-4	TRBJ2-7	-	CASSPRQPISYEQYF
TRBV12-3/TRBV12-4	TRBJ1-3	-	CASSSAGTPGNTIYF
TRBV4-1	TRBJ2-1	TRBD2	CASSLSPAGAYNEQFF
TRBV14	TRBJ2-1	TRBD2	CASSQATGTSGTWDEQFF